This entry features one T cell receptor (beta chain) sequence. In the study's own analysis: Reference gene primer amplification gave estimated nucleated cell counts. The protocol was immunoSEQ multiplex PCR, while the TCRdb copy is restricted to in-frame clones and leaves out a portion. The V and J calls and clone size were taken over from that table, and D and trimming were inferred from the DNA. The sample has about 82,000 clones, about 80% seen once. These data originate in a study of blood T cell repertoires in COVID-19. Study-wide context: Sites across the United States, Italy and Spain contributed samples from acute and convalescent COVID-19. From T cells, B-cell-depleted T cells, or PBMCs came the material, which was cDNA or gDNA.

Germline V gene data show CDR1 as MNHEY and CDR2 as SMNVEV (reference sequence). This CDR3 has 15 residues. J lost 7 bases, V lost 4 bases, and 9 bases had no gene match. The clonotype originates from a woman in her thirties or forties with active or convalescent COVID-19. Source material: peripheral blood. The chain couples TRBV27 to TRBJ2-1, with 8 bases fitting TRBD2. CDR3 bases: TGTGCCAGCAGTTCGTCGGGAGGGCCTATTAATGAGCAGTTCTTC. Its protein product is CASSSSGGPINEQFF.